Listed here is a single T cell receptor (beta chain). This sample stems from a study of blood T cell repertoires in COVID-19. Whole-study context: COVID-19 samples from acute and convalescent phases originated in the United States, Italy and Spain. Sources were T cells, B-cell-depleted T cells, or PBMCs; the material itself was cDNA or gDNA.

TCRdb's copy holds only in-frame clones and misses some; the assay was immunoSEQ multiplex PCR. The data show some 140,000 clones, roughly four fifths seen once. The CDR3 covers 13 residues. Germline values: CDR1 MDHEN, CDR2 SYDVKM. V was clipped by 7 bases and J by 6 bases; unmatched bases: 8. The sequencing sample was made of peripheral blood. The TCR sequence derives from a woman of 80 years or more with acute or convalescent COVID-19. V gene TRBV28 combines with J gene TRBJ1-2; 7 bases fit TRBD1. For the CDR3, the DNA is TGTGCCAGCACTCCTCCGGACAGGAATGGCTACACCTTC. Translating it yields CASTPPDRNGYTF.